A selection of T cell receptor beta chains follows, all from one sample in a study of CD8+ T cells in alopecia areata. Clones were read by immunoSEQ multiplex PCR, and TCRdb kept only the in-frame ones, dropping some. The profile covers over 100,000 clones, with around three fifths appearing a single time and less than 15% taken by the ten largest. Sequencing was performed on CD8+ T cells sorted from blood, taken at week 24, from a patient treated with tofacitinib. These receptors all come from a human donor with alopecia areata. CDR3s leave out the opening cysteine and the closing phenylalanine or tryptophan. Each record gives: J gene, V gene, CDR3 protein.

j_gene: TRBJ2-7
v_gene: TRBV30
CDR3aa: AWELGQGPYEQY

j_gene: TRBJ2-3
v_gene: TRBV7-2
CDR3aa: ASSLRRDYRTDTQY

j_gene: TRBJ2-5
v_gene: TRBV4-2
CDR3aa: ASSQARGSQETQY

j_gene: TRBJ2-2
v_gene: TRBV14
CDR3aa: VSSPAGNTGELF

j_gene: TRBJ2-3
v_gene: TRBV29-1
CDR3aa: SVGSGEQDTQY

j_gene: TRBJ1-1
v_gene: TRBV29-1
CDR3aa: SVGGRVEAF

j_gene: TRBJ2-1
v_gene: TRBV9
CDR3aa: ASSVRTGTTNEQF

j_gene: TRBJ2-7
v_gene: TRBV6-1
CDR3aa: ASSLSTGFYEQY

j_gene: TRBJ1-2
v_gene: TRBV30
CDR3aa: GTGTSANYGYT

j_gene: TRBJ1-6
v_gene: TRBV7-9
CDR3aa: ASSLPGRAGVSPLH

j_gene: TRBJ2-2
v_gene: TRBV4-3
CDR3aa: ASREENTGELF

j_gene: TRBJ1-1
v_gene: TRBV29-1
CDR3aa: SMMADTEAF

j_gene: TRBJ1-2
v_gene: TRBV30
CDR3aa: AWIAANSIYGYT

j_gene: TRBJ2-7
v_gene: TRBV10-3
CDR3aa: AISDEPYEQY

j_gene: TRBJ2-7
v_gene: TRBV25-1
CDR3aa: ATAGTGGGYEQY

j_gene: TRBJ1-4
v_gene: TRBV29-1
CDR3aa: SVGGVEKLF

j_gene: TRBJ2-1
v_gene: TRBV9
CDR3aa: ASSVEDQHSEIYNEQF

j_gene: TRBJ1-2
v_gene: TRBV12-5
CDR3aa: ASGLTGNYGYT

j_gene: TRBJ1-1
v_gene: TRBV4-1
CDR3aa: ASSPRGGNTEAF

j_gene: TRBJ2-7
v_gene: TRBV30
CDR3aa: AWGSGTGTYEQY

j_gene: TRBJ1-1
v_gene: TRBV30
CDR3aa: AWTLLGGEAF

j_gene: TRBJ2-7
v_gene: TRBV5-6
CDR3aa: ASRYMGDTYEQY

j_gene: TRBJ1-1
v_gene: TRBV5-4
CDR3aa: ASSLGGPNTEAF

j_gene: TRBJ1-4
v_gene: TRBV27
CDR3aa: ASSLLTGETNEKLF

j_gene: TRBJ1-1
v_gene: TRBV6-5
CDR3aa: ASSQDRGPEAF

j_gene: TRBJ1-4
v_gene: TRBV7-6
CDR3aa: ASSFWDRKSGKLF

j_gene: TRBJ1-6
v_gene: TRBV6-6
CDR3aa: ASTGLLDSPLH

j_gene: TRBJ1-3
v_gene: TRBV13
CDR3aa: ASSHAVTSGNTIY

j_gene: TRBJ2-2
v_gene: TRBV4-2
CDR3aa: ASSLRTGVVGELF

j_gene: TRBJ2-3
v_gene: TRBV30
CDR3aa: AWKRDRVQY

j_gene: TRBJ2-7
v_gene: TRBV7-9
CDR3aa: ASSLYEGGHTTYEQY

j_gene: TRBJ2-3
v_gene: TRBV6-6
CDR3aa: ASIPGSGPDTQY

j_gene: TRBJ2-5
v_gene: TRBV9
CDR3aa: ASSVGGGKETQY

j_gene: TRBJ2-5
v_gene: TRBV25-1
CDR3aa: ASSVTGGRETQY

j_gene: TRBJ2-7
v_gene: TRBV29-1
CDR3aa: SVEGSSHYEQY

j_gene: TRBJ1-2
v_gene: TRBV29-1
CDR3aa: SVVPGDDGYT

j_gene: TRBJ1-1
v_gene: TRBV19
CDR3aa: ASSIARYTEAF

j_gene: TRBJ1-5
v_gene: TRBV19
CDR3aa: ASSIRDTNQPQH

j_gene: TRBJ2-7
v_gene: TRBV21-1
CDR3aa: ASSTPPRGTHSYEQY

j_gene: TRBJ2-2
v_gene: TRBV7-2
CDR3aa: ASSLVPRAPGTGELF

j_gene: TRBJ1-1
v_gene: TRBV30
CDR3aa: AWSVDVGTEAF

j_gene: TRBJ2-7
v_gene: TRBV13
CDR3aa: ASSLPGQGRNEQY

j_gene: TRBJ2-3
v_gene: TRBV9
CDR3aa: ASSVDPLQGTDTQY

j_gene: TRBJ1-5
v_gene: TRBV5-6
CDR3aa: ASSSWTGNQPQH

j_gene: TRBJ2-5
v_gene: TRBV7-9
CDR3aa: ASSPGTGKETQY

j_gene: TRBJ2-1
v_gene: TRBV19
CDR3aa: ATWSGGIYNEQF

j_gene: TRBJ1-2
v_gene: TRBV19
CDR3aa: ASTQGIGDYSGYT

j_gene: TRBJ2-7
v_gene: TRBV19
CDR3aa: ASSLDSTYEQY

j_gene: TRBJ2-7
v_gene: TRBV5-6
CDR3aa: ASSSKQGRTYEQY

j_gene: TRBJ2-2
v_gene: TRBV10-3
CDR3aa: AITTNTGELF

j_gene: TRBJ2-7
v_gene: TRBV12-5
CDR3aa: ASGLLAAGHEQY

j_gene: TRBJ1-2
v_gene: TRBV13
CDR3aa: ASSLGQGTVVGYT